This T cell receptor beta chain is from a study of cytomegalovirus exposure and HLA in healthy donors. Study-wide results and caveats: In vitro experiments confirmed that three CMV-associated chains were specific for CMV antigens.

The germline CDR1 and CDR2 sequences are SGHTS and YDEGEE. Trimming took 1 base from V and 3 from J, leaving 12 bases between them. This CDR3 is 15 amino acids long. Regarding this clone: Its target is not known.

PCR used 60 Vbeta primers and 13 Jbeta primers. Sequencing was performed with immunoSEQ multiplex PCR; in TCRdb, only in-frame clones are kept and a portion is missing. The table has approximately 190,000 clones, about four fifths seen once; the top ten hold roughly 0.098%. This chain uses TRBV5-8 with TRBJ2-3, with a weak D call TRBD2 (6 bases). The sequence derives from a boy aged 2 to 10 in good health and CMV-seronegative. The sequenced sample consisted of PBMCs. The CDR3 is CASSLSGGATDTQYF. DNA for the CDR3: TGTGCCAGCAGCTTGTCGGGCGGGGCTACAGATACGCAGTATTTT.